The TCR beta chain under discussion was sequenced for a study of blood T cell repertoires in COVID-19. Study background: Samples of COVID-19 (acute and convalescent) were obtained from the United States, Italy and Spain. T cells, B-cell-depleted T cells, or PBMCs supplied cDNA or gDNA.

The germline V gene encodes CDR1 SGHNT and CDR2 YENEEA. The CDR3 sequence is 15 residues long. With V trimmed by 7 bases and J by 7 bases, 8 bases remained unmatched. Original handling: Amplification with reference gene primers provided the estimates of nucleated cell counts. The table came from immunoSEQ multiplex PCR; TCRdb's copy has only in-frame clones and leaves some out. V, J and clone size were drawn from that table, and D and trimming were deduced from the DNA. The profile shows roughly 250,000 clones, 84% of them singletons. This chain joins TRBV11-3 and TRBJ1-4, with 11 nucleotides matching TRBD1. The receptor's source is a man between 50 and 59 years old with active or convalescent COVID-19. The specimen sequenced was peripheral blood. CDR3 coding DNA: TGTGCCAGCAAACACGGGGACAGGGGGACTGAAAAACTGTTTTTT. Its protein is CASKHGDRGTEKLFF. Full variable domain (rest looked up from reference TRBV11-3 and TRBJ1-4): EAGVVQSPRYKIIEKKQPVAFWCNPISGHNTLYWYLQNLGQGPELLIRYENEEAVDDSQLPKDRFSAERLKGVDSTLKIQPAELGDSAVYLCASKHGDRGTEKLFFGSGTQLSVL.